The rows below give T cell receptor beta chains drawn from one sample of a study of blood T cells in healthy people across ages. MiXCR was run by TCRdb on the 5' RACE reads, yielding one entry per CDR3 protein. The data show 650,000 to 800,000 distinct CDR3 sequences, with 40% to 50% seen just once and around 21% held by the top ten. What was sequenced was blood. These receptors were obtained from a man aged 55 to 70 in good health. Each CDR3 is given with its conserved first and last residue.

length,J,V,CDR3
15,TRBJ2-3,TRBV3-1,CASSPRGLSTDAQYF
13,TRBJ2-5,TRBV9,CASSVSSYNEQYF
16,TRBJ2-1,TRBV4-3,CASSQGRTEAYNEQFF
13,TRBJ1-2,TRBV10-3,CAIRDQGAGGYTF
15,TRBJ1-1,TRBV6-6,CASSYSQGRRTEAFF
14,TRBJ2-2,TRBV7-2,CASSSQGLTGELFF
15,TRBJ1-2,TRBV20-1,CSAHKPGRANYGYTF
12,TRBJ2-1,TRBV20-1,CSAPGLAETQFF
14,TRBJ1-1,TRBV20-1,CSAPQIQGYTEAFF
16,TRBJ2-5,TRBV6-8,CACSNRRDRGQETQYF
15,NA,TRBV5-6,CASSRPGQGSDEQYF
16,TRBJ1-3,TRBV12-3/TRBV12-4,CASSSSPEGARNTIYF
13,TRBJ2-7,TRBV6-5,CASSPPGLGEQYF
11,TRBJ2-5,TRBV7-2,CASSRFETQYF
15,TRBJ1-1,TRBV28,CASSFPPGVDTEAFF
14,TRBJ2-5,TRBV5-1,CASSLEVSGETQYF
16,TRBJ2-1,TRBV11-2,CASSALWTSGDNEQFF
14,TRBJ2-5,TRBV5-1,CASILIPRGETQYF
15,TRBJ1-5,TRBV4-2,CASSQVEESNQPQHF
12,TRBJ2-7,TRBV3-1,CASSQYGYEQYF
14,TRBJ2-2,TRBV20-1,CSARTGGSTGELFF
12,TRBJ2-1,TRBV28,CASASGAGEQFF
13,TRBJ2-7,TRBV7-2,CASSLASLNEQYF
12,NA,TRBV10-3,CAIRENYNEQYF
14,TRBJ2-7,TRBV29-1,CSARRGGSSYEQYF
17,TRBJ1-1,TRBV7-9,CASSLGQGRGPGAEAFF
16,TRBJ1-5,TRBV6-5,CASRGSRGAGNQPQHF
13,TRBJ1-2,TRBV4-1,CASSQEGTGDYTF
13,TRBJ2-1,TRBV7-9,CASSMDRESEQFF
15,TRBJ1-2,TRBV29-1,CSVEAPQGALDGYTF
15,TRBJ2-7,TRBV19,CASSIPGGQPYEQYF
15,TRBJ2-2,TRBV5-1,CASSLTLAGTGELFF
17,TRBJ2-1,TRBV15,CATSGTSGKSSYNEQFF